Each of the 18 T cell receptor beta chains below was sequenced from the same sample in a study of T-cell reconstitution after alpha-beta-depleted transplantation in children. Unique molecular identifiers were used to barcode this TCRbeta library. TCRdb independently ran MiXCR on the PCR reads; one entry per CDR3 protein. The sample includes fewer than 700,000 distinct CDR3 sequences, under 15% seen only once; the top ten take around 2%. The sample was PBMCs, mostly from graft donor cells, taken 360 days after TCRalphabeta/CD19-depleted stem cell transplant. The source of these receptors is a male patient aged 10-17 years who had a stem cell transplant for acute myeloid leukemia, so the T cells may come from the graft donor.

The V and J genes are TRBV5-1 and TRBJ2-3; tentatively, D is TRBD1 or TRBD2 (5 bases each). The ends were cut back, 6 bases at V and 4 bases at J, with 12 bases in the middle. CDR3 length: 13 residues. Germline values: CDR1 SGHRS, CDR2 YFSETQ. For the CDR3, the DNA is TGCGCCAGCATGCTAGCAGGGTCAGATACGCAGTATTTT. Encoded protein: CASMLAGSDTQYF.

The chain employs TRBV7-9 and TRBJ2-2; the D gene is possibly TRBD2 (6 bases). The germline gives CDR1 SEHNR, CDR2 FQNEAQ (reference sequence). This CDR3 spans 15 amino acids. V was shortened by 4 bases and J by 5 bases, with 14 bases between the two germline ends. CDR3 nucleotides: TGTGCCAGCAGCTCCGGGACCCGGGGGACCGGGGAGCTGTTTTTT. Translation: CASSSGTRGTGELFF.

V and J are TRBV12-3 or TRBV12-4 and TRBJ1-5; D unclear. The CDR3 is made up of 14 amino acids. Trimming cost V 5 bases and J 5 bases, with 13 bases left between them. CDR3 nucleotides: TGTGCCAGCAGTCCACCCGACGGTTATCAGCCCCAGCATTTT. Amino acids: CASSPPDGYQPQHF.

This clonotype was observed a few times. The junction does not match germline at one end; this may be a read error. V is TRBV7-7 and J is TRBJ2-2; D is undetermined. The CDR3 loop spans 13 amino acids. Germline V gives CDR1 SSHAT, CDR2 FNYEAQ (reference sequence). DNA for the CDR3: TGTGCTAGCAGCCGCGACACCACCGGGGAGCTGTTTTTT. It encodes CASSRDTTGELFF.

The rearrangement links TRBV29-1 to TRBJ2-3; no clear D gene. The CDR3 consists of 13 residues. V dropped 3 bases and J dropped 2 bases, with 9 bases sitting between them. CDR1 and CDR2 from the germline V gene are SQVTM and ANQGSEA. The CDR3 sequence is CSVESRYTDTQYF. DNA for the CDR3: TGCAGCGTTGAGTCCAGATACACAGATACGCAGTATTTT.

This clonotype was recorded many times. The chain combines TRBV4-2 with TRBJ1-1; D is unclear. The CDR3 is made up of 13 amino acids. Germline CDR1 and CDR2: LGHNA and YNFKEQ. V gave up 0 bases and J gave up 5 bases, with 7 bases separating them. This CDR3 reads CASSQDVSTEAFF. The CDR3 coding sequence is TGTGCCAGCAGCCAAGATGTAAGTACTGAAGCTTTCTTT.

This rearrangement joins TRBV10-3 to TRBJ2-7; no firm D call. Trimming shortened V by 6 bases and J by 5 bases, and 14 bases separated the two germline ends. Per the germline V gene, CDR1 is ENHRY and CDR2 is SYGVKD. The CDR3 has 13 residues. This CDR3 reads CAIRESVTNEQYF. CDR3 bases: TGTGCCATCAGGGAAAGCGTAACTAACGAGCAGTACTTC.

In its sample, this clonotype was seen a few times. This chain connects TRBV11-2 to TRBJ2-3; 7 nucleotides match TRBD2. Germline CDR1 reads SGHAT; CDR2 reads FQNNGV. The V and J ends lost 2 bases and 2 bases, in that order; junction bases with no gene match: 10. The CDR3 is 17 residues long. The CDR3 DNA is TGTGCCAGCAGCTTAAATCGGCTAGCGGATCTCACAGATACGCAGTATTTT. Amino acids: CASSLNRLADLTDTQYF.

This clonotype was seen more than once but under ten times. V is TRBV5-1 and J is TRBJ2-7, with 13 nucleotides matching TRBD2. This CDR3 contains 15 residues. Germline-derived CDR1 and CDR2 are SGHRS and YFSETQ. With 4 bases clipped from V and 6 bases from J, the junction kept 7 bases outside the gene matches. The DNA for the CDR3 is TGCGCCAGCAGCCCCGGACTAGCGGGAGTTAGCGAGCAGTACTTC. Translation: CASSPGLAGVSEQYF. The complete variable domain, with remaining parts taken from reference TRBV5-1 and TRBJ2-7, reads KAGVTQTPRYLIKTRGQQVTLSCSPISGHRSVSWYQQTPGQGLQFLFEYFSETQRNKGNFPGRFSGRQFSNSRSEMNVSTLELGDSALYLCASSPGLAGVSEQYFGPGTRLTVT.

The chain recombines TRBV4-3 with TRBJ2-1; TRBD2 matches at 11 bases. The CDR3 sequence is 18 residues long. Germline CDR1 and CDR2: LGHNA and YSLEER. Trimming removed 4 bases from V and 0 bases from J; junction bases left unmatched: 8. The CDR3 loop reads CASSRASGRPSSYNEQFF. The CDR3 DNA reads as TGCGCCAGCAGCCGGGCTAGCGGGAGGCCGAGCTCCTACAATGAGCAGTTCTTC.

Points on this clonotype: The junction departs from the called germline gene at one end, perhaps through a read error. The chain recombines TRBV5-1 with TRBJ1-1, with D uncertain. This CDR3 is built from 14 residues. In germline, CDR1 is SGHRS, CDR2 YFSETQ. This chain's CDR3 is CASSFLRGNTESFF. The CDR3 nucleotides read TGCGCCAGCAGCTTTTTGAGAGGGAACACTGAATCTTTCTTT.

This clonotype has just a few counts. J is TRBJ2-3 and V is TRBV5-1; D may be TRBD1 (6 bases). CDR1 and CDR2 from the germline V gene are SGHRS and YFSETQ. V shed 2 bases and J shed 3 bases, with 13 bases lying between them. There are 15 residues in the CDR3. The CDR3 loop is CASSLGGLGTDTQYF. The CDR3 region has the DNA TGCGCCAGCAGCTTAGGGGGTTTGGGGACAGATACGCAGTATTTT.

The chain recombines TRBV12-3 or TRBV12-4 with TRBJ2-5, with D possibly being TRBD2 (6 bases). Trimming pared 3 bases from V and 2 bases from J, leaving 13 bases between. The CDR3 is made up of 15 amino acids. CDR3 DNA sequence: TGTGCCAGCAGTTTTCGGCTAGCGCCTCAAGAGACCCAGTACTTC. It translates to CASSFRLAPQETQYF.

This clonotype has a handful of counts. This chain links TRBV13 with TRBJ2-7; 10 bases map to TRBD2. Trimming cost V 3 bases and J 6 bases; bases outside gene matches: 23. Germline assignment: CDR1 PRHDT and CDR2 FYEKMQ (reference sequence). The CDR3 sequence is 20 residues long. CDR3 protein: CASSLGGQLAGNPRSLEQYF. The CDR3 coding sequence is TGTGCCAGCAGCTTGGGGGGTCAACTAGCGGGAAATCCCAGGTCTCTCGAGCAGTACTTC.

This clonotype was detected ten times or more. The V and J genes are TRBV29-1 and TRBJ2-5, with 10 bases aligning to TRBD2. The CDR3 totals 11 residues. Germline V gene data show CDR1 as SQVTM and CDR2 as ANQGSEA. The J segment lost 11 bases and the V segment lost 0 bases, leaving 0 bases of the junction unmatched. CDR3 nucleotide sequence: TGCAGCGTTGAAGAACTAGCGGGGCAGTACTTC. Translating it yields CSVEELAGQYF.

The chain uses TRBV7-9 and TRBJ2-3; possibly TRBD2 for D (5 bases). Germline V gene lookup returns CDR1 SEHNR and CDR2 FQNEAQ (reference sequence). This CDR3 comprises 14 residues. V lost 5 bases, J lost 2 bases, and 11 bases lay in between. CDR3: CASSVEASTDTQYF. The CDR3 coding sequence is TGTGCCAGCAGCGTGGAGGCCTCCACAGATACGCAGTATTTT.

This clonotype came up a few times. The chain recombines TRBV6-5 with TRBJ1-5, with TRBD1 identical over 7 bases. The CDR3 is 16 residues long. J gave up 4 bases and V 5 bases, and 11 bases lay outside the gene matches. CDR1 and CDR2 from the germline V gene are MNHEY and SVGAGI. The chain's CDR3 is CASSQSTGIVNQPQHF. The CDR3 DNA sequence: TGTGCCAGCAGTCAATCGACAGGGATAGTAAATCAGCCCCAGCATTTT.

This clonotype was detected many times. The chain recombines TRBV7-3 with TRBJ2-3; TRBD2 agrees at 11 bases. With 1 base clipped from V and 4 bases from J, the junction kept 7 bases outside the gene matches. This CDR3 has 17 amino acids. Germline values: CDR1 SGHTA, CDR2 FQGTGA. As DNA, the CDR3 is TGTGCCAGCAGCTTAAGTAGCGGGAGGGCCGGGGCAGATACGCAGTATTTT. Its translation: CASSLSSGRAGADTQYF.